This entry lists 20 T cell receptor beta chains sequenced from one sample in a study of Graves' ophthalmopathy and Graves' hyperthyroidism. RNA transcripts yielded amplified TCR beta CDR3 regions. RT-PCR in the first round used HTBI primers; a second-round multiplex PCR followed. TCRdb re-derived calls from the multiplex PCR reads in MiXCR, one entry per CDR3 protein. The table shows a few hundred thousand distinct CDR3 sequences, with 18% occurring only once. The sample taken for sequencing was peripheral blood. All receptors derive from a woman aged 18-35 years with Graves' ophthalmopathy.

This clonotype has at least ten counts. The genes are TRBV7-9 and TRBJ1-1, with 10 bases fitting TRBD1. V trimming: 5 bases; J trimming: 7 bases; junction bases outside the gene matches: 13. The V gene's germline CDR1 is SEHNR and CDR2 FQNEAQ (reference sequence). The CDR3 loop spans 16 amino acids. The CDR3 sequence is CASSKRRDRGLVEAFF. CDR3 sequence (DNA): TGTGCCAGCAGCAAACGCCGGGACAGGGGCCTGGTTGAAGCTTTCTTT.

This clonotype came up many times. V is TRBV7-2 and J is TRBJ1-1; tentatively, D is TRBD1 (5 bases). The germline CDR1 and CDR2 sequences are SGHTA and FQGNSA. V was clipped by 2 bases and J by 1 base, with 8 bases between them. The CDR3 loop spans 14 amino acids. The CDR3 protein is CASSLRQQNTEAFF. CDR3 coding DNA: TGTGCCAGCAGCTTAAGACAGCAGAACACTGAAGCTTTCTTT.

This clonotype occurred a few times. V gene TRBV12-3 or TRBV12-4 combines with J gene TRBJ2-5, with a weak D call TRBD1 (6 bases). Trimming pared 4 bases from V and 4 bases from J, leaving 13 bases between. The CDR3 totals 14 residues. The CDR3 DNA sequence: TGTGCCAGCAGTTCAACAGGGAAGCGAGAGACCCAGTACTTC. Protein: CASSSTGKRETQYF.

This clonotype was detected ten times or more. The CDR3 coding sequence is TGCGCCAGCAGCCAAGAAAGGGGCAGTGAAGCTTTCTTT. It is translated as CASSQERGSEAFF. The chain uses TRBV4-1 and TRBJ1-1, with D possibly TRBD1 on 5 matching bases. The V gene's germline CDR1 is MGHRA and CDR2 YSYEKL. V was pared by 0 bases and J by 7 bases, with 9 bases between. CDR3 length equals 13 residues.

This clonotype was observed a handful of times. The chain is built from TRBV3-1 and TRBJ1-1; TRBD1 might be the D (5 bases). With 2 bases removed from V and 5 bases from J, the gap between germline ends came to 12 bases. This CDR3 is built from 14 residues. Germline CDR1 and CDR2: LGHDT and YNNKEL (reference sequence). CDR3 coding DNA: TGTGCCAGCAGCCAATCCGCAGGGCGGACTGAAGCTTTCTTT. Protein: CASSQSAGRTEAFF.

The genes are TRBV12-5 and TRBJ1-1; no clear D. The germline V and J ends were trimmed by 4 bases and 2 bases, with 14 bases remaining between them. Germline assignment: CDR1 LGHNT and CDR2 FRNRAP. The CDR3 has 15 residues. Here the CDR3 reads CASGSKNHYNTEAFF. CDR3 DNA: TGTGCTAGTGGTTCCAAGAACCATTACAACACTGAAGCTTTCTTT.

This clonotype was seen ten or more times. This chain connects TRBV28 to TRBJ1-1; D perhaps matches TRBD1 (6 bases). Germline assignment: CDR1 MDHEN and CDR2 SYDVKM. V lost 6 bases to trimming and J lost 6 bases, with 17 bases between them. This CDR3 comprises 14 residues. CDR3 nucleotide sequence: TGTGCCAGCAGCCTGGGGGGGGCGAGGGCTGAAGCTTTCTTT. It translates to CASSLGGARAEAFF.

This clonotype was seen ten or more times. This chain connects TRBV7-8 to TRBJ2-7; perhaps TRBD2 as D (5 bases). CDR1 is SGHVS and CDR2 is FQNEAQ in the germline V gene. V lost 2 bases and J 0 bases, leaving 11 bases between the germline ends. CDR3 length: 15 residues. CDR3 in amino acids: CASSLMRVGSYEQYF. The CDR3 DNA follows: TGTGCCAGCAGCTTAATGAGGGTAGGCTCCTACGAGCAGTACTTC.

This clonotype was seen at least ten times. This rearrangement joins TRBV6-1 to TRBJ2-5; D uncertain. V shed 7 bases and J shed 3 bases, with 9 bases lying between them. Germline values: CDR1 MNHNS, CDR2 SASEGT. The CDR3 extends over 12 amino acids. CDR3: CASIRHEETQYF. The DNA for the CDR3 is TGTGCCAGCATAAGACACGAAGAGACCCAGTACTTC.

The rearrangement joins TRBV12-3 or TRBV12-4 to TRBJ1-2; D is unresolved. Trimming shortened V by 9 bases and J by 4 bases, and 18 bases separated the two germline ends. The CDR3 sequence is 14 residues long. This CDR3 reads CASGPDEKSYGYTF. The CDR3 DNA reads TGTGCCAGTGGTCCGGACGAAAAAAGCTATGGCTACACCTTC.

This clonotype was observed many times. The rearrangement links TRBV12-3 or TRBV12-4 to TRBJ2-7; no clear D. This CDR3 region has 13 residues. Trimming removed 10 bases from V and 7 bases from J, with 20 bases in between. The DNA for the CDR3 is TGTGCCACAAGGCCCCAAATGGCACGGGAGCAGTACTTC. It is translated as CATRPQMAREQYF.

This clonotype was counted ten times or more. The J gene is TRBJ2-7, the V gene TRBV6-2 or TRBV6-3; tentative D call: TRBD2 (7 bases). Germline V gene data show CDR1 as MNHEY and CDR2 as SVGEGT. The germline V and J ends were trimmed by 2 bases and 3 bases, with 11 bases remaining between them. This CDR3 is built from 14 residues. The CDR3 sequence is CASSYEGGLYEQYF. As DNA, the CDR3 is TGTGCCAGCAGTTACGAGGGGGGGCTCTACGAGCAGTACTTC.

This clonotype was detected ten times or more. V is TRBV9 and J is TRBJ2-5, with D perhaps TRBD1 or TRBD2 (6 bases each). Germline CDR1 SGDLS, CDR2 YYNGEE. V gave up 1 base and J gave up 2 bases, with 9 bases separating them. The CDR3 is made up of 14 amino acids. CDR3 loop: CASSVSGAQETQYF. DNA for the CDR3: TGTGCCAGCAGCGTATCGGGGGCGCAAGAGACCCAGTACTTC.

The V gene is TRBV6-1, the J gene TRBJ1-2; TRBD1 is a possible D gene (6 bases). The germline CDR1 and CDR2 sequences are MNHNS and SASEGT. Between the trimmed V and J ends, which lost 8 bases and 2 bases, there was a span of 12 bases. This CDR3 region has 13 residues. Here the CDR3 DNA reads TGTGCCAGCGGGTCCGGGACAAACTATGGCTACACCTTC. Its translation: CASGSGTNYGYTF.

Ten or more counts support this clonotype. The gene calls are TRBV20-1 and TRBJ1-5; TRBD1 might be the D (5 bases). CDR1 DFQATT and CDR2 SNEGSKA come from the germline V gene (reference sequence). Deletions cut 7 bases from V and 3 bases from J, with 13 bases between. The CDR3 consists of 13 residues. CDR3 coding DNA: TGCAGTGTCGACCGGGGCATCAATCAGCCCCAGCATTTT. It is translated as CSVDRGINQPQHF.

This clonotype was recorded a few times. V is TRBV30 and J is TRBJ2-7; 9 bases align to TRBD2. Germline CDR1 GTSNPN, CDR2 SVGIG (reference sequence). V lost 1 base to trimming and J lost 9 bases; unmatched junction nucleotides: 4. The CDR3 spans 12 residues. In DNA form, the CDR3 reads TGTGCCTGGAGTGATAGCGGGAGCCTGCAGTACTTC. Its protein product is CAWSDSGSLQYF.

This clonotype was recorded at least ten times. The V and J genes are TRBV28 and TRBJ2-7; possible D gene TRBD1, 5 bases. This CDR3 region has 16 residues. Trimming stripped 3 bases from V and 0 bases from J, with 15 bases between. Looked up from germline, CDR1 is MDHEN and CDR2 is SYDVKM. CDR3 nucleotide sequence: TGTGCCAGCAGTTTCTCAGGGTCGGTGTACTCCTACGAGCAGTACTTC. It codes for CASSFSGSVYSYEQYF.

This clonotype appeared a few times. The rearrangement links TRBV30 to TRBJ1-1; 7 positions match TRBD1. V gave up 0 bases and J gave up 1 base; unmatched junction bases: 5. Germline V CDR1 and CDR2: GTSNPN, SVGIG (reference sequence). This CDR3 is built from 15 residues. The CDR3 DNA reads TGTGCCTGGAGTGTAGGGGGGACAGAGAACACTGAAGCTTTCTTT. Translating it yields CAWSVGGTENTEAFF.

The chain joins TRBV6-1 to TRBJ1-1; 11 nucleotides match TRBD1. The CDR3 contains 17 residues. Germline CDR1 reads MNHNS; CDR2 reads SASEGT. V was clipped by 4 bases and J by 1 base; unmatched bases: 8. The CDR3 region is CASSGRDRGGRNTEAFF. The DNA of the CDR3 is TGTGCCAGCAGTGGTCGGGACAGGGGGGGCCGGAACACTGAAGCTTTCTTT.

This clonotype occurred many times. The chain combines TRBV6-2 or TRBV6-3 with TRBJ2-5; D perhaps matches TRBD2 (5 bases). Trimming removed 6 bases at V and 5 bases at J, with 7 bases between. CDR1 is MNHEY and CDR2 is SVGEGT in the germline V gene. The CDR3 consists of 11 residues. The CDR3 is CASSTGETQYF. The CDR3 DNA reads TGTGCCAGCAGCACGGGGGAGACCCAGTACTTC.